Below are 4 T cell receptor beta chains sequenced from a single sample in a study of response to subunit inactivated influenza vaccine listed by TCRdb under 2018. Library generation was performed with RT-PCR. The sequencer was an Illumina HiSeq 2500. TCRdb trimmed public reads at Q25 via fastp, called clones via MiXCR and kept in-frame beta chains. A single entry per CDR3 protein holds the most common genes and DNA from its merged rows. Here the sample has 700,000 to 800,000 distinct CDR3 sequences; roughly 20% occur a single time. Of the sample, around 9.9% is held by the ten largest clones. The sequencing used PBMCs from blood, collected around 5 days after vaccination. The receptors were sampled from a man between 50 and 59 years old who received an inactivated influenza vaccine. Donor details come from another sample of the same person, matched by shared clones.

This clonotype was seen repeatedly, ten times or more. The gene calls are TRBV7-9 and TRBJ2-2; D is ambiguous. V was clipped by 1 base and J by 5 bases, with 8 bases between them. Per the germline V gene, CDR1 is SEHNR and CDR2 is FQNEAQ (reference sequence). The CDR3 has 14 amino acids. The CDR3 DNA sequence: TGTGCCAGCAGCTTAGGTTCCAAGACCGGGGAGCTGTTTTTT. Its translation: CASSLGSKTGELFF.

The rearrangement links TRBV12-3 or TRBV12-4 to TRBJ2-1; D possibly uses TRBD1 or TRBD2 (5 bases each). Trimming removed 5 bases from V and 7 bases from J, with 15 bases in between. CDR3 length: 14 amino acids. Here the CDR3 reads CASSPTGTANEQFF. The DNA of the CDR3 is TGTGCCAGCAGTCCAACCGGGACGGCTAATGAGCAGTTCTTC.

This clonotype came up a few times. This chain uses TRBV5-5 with TRBJ2-7; possibly TRBD1 or TRBD2 for D (5 bases each). V gave up 6 bases and J gave up 3 bases, with 22 bases separating them. Germline V lookup: CDR1 SGHKS, CDR2 YYEKEE (reference sequence). The length of the CDR3 is 16 residues. This CDR3 reads CASTRRGAGRDYEQYF. The CDR3 DNA is TGTGCCAGCACCCGAAGAGGCGCAGGGAGAGACTACGAGCAGTACTTC.

This clonotype has only a few counts. V is TRBV20-1 and J is TRBJ1-1, with D perhaps matching TRBD1 (6 bases). V lost 7 bases and J 5 bases, leaving 14 bases between the germline ends. Germline CDR1 DFQATT, CDR2 SNEGSKA (reference sequence). There are 12 residues in the CDR3. CDR3 region: CSVHRVVTEAFF. The CDR3, as DNA: TGCAGTGTTCACAGGGTGGTGACTGAAGCTTTCTTT.